The 10 T cell receptor beta chains in this list originate from one sample, sequenced in a study of breast tumors, draining lymph nodes, adjacent tissues (dated by TCRdb to the mid-2010s). The lymph node samples were taken from the axillary draining lymph nodes of breast cancer patients. The library relied on multiplex PCR. The listed sequencing device is Illumina HiSeq 2000. Using fastp at Q25 and MiXCR, TCRdb reprocessed the public reads and kept productive beta chains. Merged by CDR3 protein, the rows form single entries marked with the most common genes and DNA. The sample table records a few hundred thousand distinct CDR3 sequences; less than 45% of these occur just once. Approximately 3.5% of the sample is in the top ten clones. Input material: axillary lymph node tissue. These receptors were collected from a female donor with breast cancer. Some clones in this sample may be carry-over from other donors' samples.

This clonotype was counted many times. The chain links TRBV6-4 to TRBJ2-2; 11 nucleotides align to TRBD1. There are 15 residues in the CDR3. Trimming at V came to 4 bases and at J to 4 bases, leaving 2 bases not matched to a gene. Per germline, CDR1 MRHNA and CDR2 SNTAGT. DNA of the CDR3: TGTGCCAGCAGTGCCGGGACAGGGGGCACCGGGGAGCTGTTTTTT. Translating it yields CASSAGTGGTGELFF.

The gene calls are TRBV10-3 and TRBJ1-1, with D unclear. In germline, CDR1 is ENHRY, CDR2 SYGVKD. This CDR3 region has 11 residues. V shed 6 bases and J shed 5 bases, with 7 bases lying between them. Here the CDR3 reads CAISRETEAFF. The DNA for the CDR3 is TGTGCCATCAGCCGGGAGACTGAAGCTTTCTTT.

The V and J genes are TRBV7-3 and TRBJ1-2; weak D call: TRBD1 (6 bases). The CDR3 is 13 residues long. Germline V gene sequence: CDR1 SGHTA, CDR2 FQGTGA. Trimming took off 2 bases at V and 8 bases at J, with 12 bases between the two ends. This CDR3 is CASSLETGNGYTF. For the CDR3, the DNA is TGTGCCAGCAGCTTAGAAACAGGGAACGGCTACACCTTC. Variable domain in full (rest from reference TRBV7-3 and TRBJ1-2): GAGVSQTPSNKVTEKGKYVELRCDPISGHTALYWYRQSLGQGPEFLIYFQGTGAADDSGLPNDRFFAVRPEGSVSTLKIQRTERGDSAVYLCASSLETGNGYTFGSGTRLTVV.

This clonotype was detected many times. This chain joins TRBV7-9 and TRBJ2-1; D is undetermined. The CDR3 length is 12 residues. Trimming stripped 1 base from V and 10 bases from J, with 8 bases between. CDR1 is SEHNR, CDR2 FQNEAQ, per germline (reference sequence). The CDR3 region is CASSLDYREQFF. The CDR3 bases are TGTGCCAGCAGCTTAGATTACCGCGAGCAGTTCTTC.

V gene TRBV25-1 combines with J gene TRBJ1-2; 7 nucleotides line up with TRBD1. This CDR3 contains 12 residues. Losses at the gene ends were 8 bases for V and 3 bases for J; bases not matched to a gene: 3. Germline V gene lookup returns CDR1 MGHDK and CDR2 SYGVNS. The DNA for the CDR3 is TGTGCCAGCGCGGGACAGCACTATGGCTACACCTTC. It encodes CASAGQHYGYTF.

For this clonotype: A much larger clone sits a single nucleotide away, making a read error possible. The chain carries TRBV5-6 and TRBJ2-3; TRBD2 aligns across 14 bases. Germline V CDR1 and CDR2: SGHDT, YYEEEE. This CDR3 is built from 17 residues. The CDR3 loop is CANSSGLAGGRTDTQYF. The CDR3 DNA sequence: TGTGCCAACAGCTCCGGACTAGCGGGAGGACGCACAGATACGCAGTATTTT. Full variable domain (remainder filled in from reference TRBV5-6 and TRBJ2-3): DAGVTQSPTHLIKTRGQQVTLRCSPKSGHDTVSWYQQALGQGPQFIFQYYEEEERQRGNFPDRFSGHQFPNYSSELNVNALLLGDSALYLCANSSGLAGGRTDTQYFGPGTRLTVL.

The J gene is TRBJ2-5, the V gene TRBV19, with a possible D match to TRBD2 (6 bases). This CDR3 contains 14 residues. Looked up from germline, CDR1 is LNHDA and CDR2 is SQIVND (reference sequence). The germline V and J ends were trimmed by 5 bases and 5 bases, with 15 bases remaining between them. The CDR3: CASSSGPGGETQYF. For the CDR3, the DNA is TGTGCCAGTAGTTCGGGTCCTGGAGGGGAGACCCAGTACTTC.

The CDR3 here is CASSPSTGTEAFF. Here the CDR3 DNA reads TGTGCCAGCAGCCCCTCGACAGGCACTGAAGCTTTCTTT. This sequence joins TRBV7-3 and TRBJ1-1; TRBD1 is a possible D gene (6 bases). V dropped 5 bases and J dropped 4 bases, with 11 bases sitting between them. This CDR3 spans 13 amino acids. The germline V gene encodes CDR1 SGHTA and CDR2 FQGTGA.

The table lists this clonotype with many counts. The chain uses TRBV7-9 and TRBJ2-5, with TRBD1 matching 10 bases. Germline V lookup: CDR1 SEHNR, CDR2 FQNEAQ (reference sequence). This CDR3 comprises 16 residues. J gave up 1 base and V 4 bases, and 6 bases lay outside the gene matches. The CDR3 nucleotides are TGTGCCAGCAGCTCGATGACAGGGGGCTCCCAAGAGACCCAGTACTTC. Its protein is CASSSMTGGSQETQYF.

The table lists this clonotype with many counts. The gene calls are TRBV10-2 and TRBJ2-5, with D perhaps TRBD1 or TRBD2 (5 bases each). V was pared by 6 bases and J by 0 bases, with 8 bases between. Per the germline V gene, CDR1 is WSHSY and CDR2 is SAAADI. CDR3 length: 13 residues. This CDR3 is CASRGTDQETQYF. The CDR3 nucleotides read TGCGCCAGCAGGGGGACGGACCAAGAGACCCAGTACTTC.